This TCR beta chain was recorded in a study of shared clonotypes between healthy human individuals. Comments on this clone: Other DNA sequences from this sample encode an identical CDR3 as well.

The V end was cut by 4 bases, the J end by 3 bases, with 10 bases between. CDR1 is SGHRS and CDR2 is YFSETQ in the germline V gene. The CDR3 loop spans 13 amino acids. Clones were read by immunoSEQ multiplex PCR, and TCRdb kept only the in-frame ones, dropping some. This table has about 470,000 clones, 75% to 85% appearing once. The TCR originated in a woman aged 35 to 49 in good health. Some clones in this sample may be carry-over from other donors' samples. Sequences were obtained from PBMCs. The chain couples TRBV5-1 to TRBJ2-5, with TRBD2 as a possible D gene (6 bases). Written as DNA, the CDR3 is TGCGCCAGCAGCACCGGGGGAGAAGAGACCCAGTACTTC. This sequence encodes CASSTGGEETQYF.